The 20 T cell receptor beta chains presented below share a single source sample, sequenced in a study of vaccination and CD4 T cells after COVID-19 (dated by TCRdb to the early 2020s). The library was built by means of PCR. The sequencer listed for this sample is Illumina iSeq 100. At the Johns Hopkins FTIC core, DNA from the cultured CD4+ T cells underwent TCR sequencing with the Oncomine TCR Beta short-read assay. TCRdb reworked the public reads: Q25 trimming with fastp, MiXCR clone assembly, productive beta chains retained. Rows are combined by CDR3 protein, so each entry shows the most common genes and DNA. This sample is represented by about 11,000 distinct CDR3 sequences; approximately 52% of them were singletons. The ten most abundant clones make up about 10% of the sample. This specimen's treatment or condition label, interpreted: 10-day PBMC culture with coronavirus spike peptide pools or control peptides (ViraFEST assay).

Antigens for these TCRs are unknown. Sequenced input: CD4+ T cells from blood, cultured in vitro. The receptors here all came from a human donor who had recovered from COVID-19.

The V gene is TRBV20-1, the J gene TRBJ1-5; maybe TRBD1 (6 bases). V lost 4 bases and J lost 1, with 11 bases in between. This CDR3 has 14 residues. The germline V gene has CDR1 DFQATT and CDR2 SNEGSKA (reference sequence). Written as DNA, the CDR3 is TGCAGTGCTAAGGGGGACACCAGCAATCAGCCCCAGCATTTT. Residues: CSAKGDTSNQPQHF.

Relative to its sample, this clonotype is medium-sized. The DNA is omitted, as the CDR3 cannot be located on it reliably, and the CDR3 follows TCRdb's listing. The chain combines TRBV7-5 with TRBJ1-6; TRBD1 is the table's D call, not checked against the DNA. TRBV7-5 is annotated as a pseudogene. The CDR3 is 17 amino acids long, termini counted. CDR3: CISVPEVGTVGNSPLHF.

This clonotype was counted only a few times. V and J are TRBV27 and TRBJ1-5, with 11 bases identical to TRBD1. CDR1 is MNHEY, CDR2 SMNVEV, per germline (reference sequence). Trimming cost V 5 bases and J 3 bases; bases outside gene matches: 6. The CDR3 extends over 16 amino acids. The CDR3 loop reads CASSPGDRGYNQPQHF. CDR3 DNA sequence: TGTGCCAGCAGTCCCGGGGACAGGGGGTACAATCAGCCCCAGCATTTT.

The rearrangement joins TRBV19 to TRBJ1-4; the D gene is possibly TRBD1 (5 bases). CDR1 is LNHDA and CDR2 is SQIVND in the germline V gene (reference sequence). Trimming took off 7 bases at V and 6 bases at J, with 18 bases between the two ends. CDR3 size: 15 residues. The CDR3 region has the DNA TGTGCCAGTAACGGTGGTGGAAGGGGCGATGAAAAACTGTTTTTT. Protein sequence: CASNGGGRGDEKLFF.

CDR3 in amino acids: CASSLLEDTEAFF. For the CDR3, the DNA is TGTGCCAGCAGTTTACTTGAGGACACTGAAGCTTTCTTT. The chain combines TRBV27 with TRBJ1-1; D not certain. Trimming took 2 bases from V and 3 from J, leaving 7 bases between them. The CDR3 covers 13 residues. CDR1 is MNHEY, CDR2 SMNVEV, per germline (reference sequence).

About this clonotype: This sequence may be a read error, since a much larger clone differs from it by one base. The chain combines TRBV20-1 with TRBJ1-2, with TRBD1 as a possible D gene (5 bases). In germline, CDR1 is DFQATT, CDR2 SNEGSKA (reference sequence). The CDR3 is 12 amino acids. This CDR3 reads CSARKGSYGHTF. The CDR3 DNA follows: TGCAGTGCTAGAAAGGGGAGTTATGGCCACACCTTC.

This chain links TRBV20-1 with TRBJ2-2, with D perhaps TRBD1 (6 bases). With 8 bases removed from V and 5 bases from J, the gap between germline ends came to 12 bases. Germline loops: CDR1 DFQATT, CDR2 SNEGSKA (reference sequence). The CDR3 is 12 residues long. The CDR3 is CSTEGVTGELFF. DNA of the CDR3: TGCAGTACAGAGGGGGTAACCGGGGAGCTGTTTTTT.

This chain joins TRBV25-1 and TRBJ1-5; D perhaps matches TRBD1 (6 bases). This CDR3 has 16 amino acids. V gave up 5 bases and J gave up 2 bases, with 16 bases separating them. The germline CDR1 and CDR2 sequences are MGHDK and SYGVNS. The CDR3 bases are TGTGCCAGCAGTCAGGGAGGGGGAGGGGGCAATCAGCCCCAGCATTTT. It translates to CASSQGGGGGNQPQHF. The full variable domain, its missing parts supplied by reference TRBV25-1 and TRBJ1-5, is EADIYQTPRYLVIGTGKKITLECSQTMGHDKMYWYQQDPGMELHLIHYSYGVNSTEKGDLSSESTVSRIRTEHFPLTLESARPSHTSQYLCASSQGGGGGNQPQHFGDGTRLSIL.

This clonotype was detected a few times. This CDR3 is CSAILPGLAGVGYQETQYF. The CDR3 DNA is TGCAGTGCGATTCTACCGGGACTAGCGGGAGTCGGGTACCAAGAGACCCAGTACTTC. The chain has TRBV20-1 and TRBJ2-5; 14 nucleotides match TRBD2. Per germline, CDR1 DFQATT and CDR2 SNEGSKA (reference sequence). The CDR3 is made up of 19 amino acids. The V and J ends lost 6 bases and 0 bases, in that order; junction bases with no gene match: 15.

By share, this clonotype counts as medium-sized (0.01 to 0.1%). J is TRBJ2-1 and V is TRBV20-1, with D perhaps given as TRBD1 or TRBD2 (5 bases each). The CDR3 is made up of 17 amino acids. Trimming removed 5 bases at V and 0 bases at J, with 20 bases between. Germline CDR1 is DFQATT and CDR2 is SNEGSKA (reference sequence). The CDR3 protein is CSAPGEGPLSSYNEQFF. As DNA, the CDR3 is TGCAGTGCTCCCGGCGAGGGACCCCTTAGCTCCTACAATGAGCAGTTCTTC.

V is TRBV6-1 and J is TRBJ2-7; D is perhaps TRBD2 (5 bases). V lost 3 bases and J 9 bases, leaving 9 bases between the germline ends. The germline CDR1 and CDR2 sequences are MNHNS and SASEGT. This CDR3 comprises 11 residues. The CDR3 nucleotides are TGTGCCAGCAGTGATCCCCGGGGGCAGTACTTC. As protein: CASSDPRGQYF.

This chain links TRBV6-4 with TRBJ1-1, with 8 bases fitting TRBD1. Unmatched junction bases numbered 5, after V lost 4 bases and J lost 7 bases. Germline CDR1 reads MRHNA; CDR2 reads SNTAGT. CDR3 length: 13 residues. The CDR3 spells CASSGTGNGEAFF. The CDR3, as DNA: TGTGCCAGCAGTGGGACAGGGAACGGTGAAGCTTTCTTT.

CDR3 in DNA: TGCAGTGCTAGAGATAGAGGAGGCGGCAGCGGGAGGGTAAATGAGCAGTTCTTC. Residues: CSARDRGGGSGRVNEQFF. The chain recombines TRBV20-1 with TRBJ2-1, with 10 bases aligning to TRBD2. With V trimmed by 0 bases and J by 7 bases, 15 bases remained unmatched. The CDR3 runs 18 residues. Germline assignment: CDR1 DFQATT and CDR2 SNEGSKA (reference sequence).

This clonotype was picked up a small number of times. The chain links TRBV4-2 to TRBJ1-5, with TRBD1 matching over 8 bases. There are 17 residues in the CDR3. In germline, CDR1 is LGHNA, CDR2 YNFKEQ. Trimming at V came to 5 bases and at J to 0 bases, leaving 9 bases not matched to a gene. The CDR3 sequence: CASSTSGTGDSNQPQHF. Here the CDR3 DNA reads TGTGCCAGCAGCACCTCCGGGACAGGTGATAGCAATCAGCCCCAGCATTTT.

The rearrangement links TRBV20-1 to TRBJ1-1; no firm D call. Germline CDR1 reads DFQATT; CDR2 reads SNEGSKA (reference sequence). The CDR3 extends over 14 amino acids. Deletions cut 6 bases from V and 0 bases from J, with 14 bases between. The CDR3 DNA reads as TGCAGTGCCCCGAAGGGAGGGATGAACACTGAAGCTTTCTTT. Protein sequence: CSAPKGGMNTEAFF.

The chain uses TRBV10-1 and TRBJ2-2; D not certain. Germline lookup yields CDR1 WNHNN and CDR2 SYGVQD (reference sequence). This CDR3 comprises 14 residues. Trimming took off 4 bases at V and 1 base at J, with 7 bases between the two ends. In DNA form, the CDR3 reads TGCGCCAGCAGTGCGCACCAGAACACCGGGGAGCTGTTTTTT. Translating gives CASSAHQNTGELFF.

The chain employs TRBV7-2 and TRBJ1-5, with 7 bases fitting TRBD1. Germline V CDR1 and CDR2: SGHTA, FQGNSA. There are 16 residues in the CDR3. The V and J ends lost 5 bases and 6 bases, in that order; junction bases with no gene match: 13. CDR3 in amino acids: CASSTQGGARGQPQHF. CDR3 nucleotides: TGTGCCAGCAGCACCCAGGGGGGGGCGAGGGGTCAGCCCCAGCATTTT.

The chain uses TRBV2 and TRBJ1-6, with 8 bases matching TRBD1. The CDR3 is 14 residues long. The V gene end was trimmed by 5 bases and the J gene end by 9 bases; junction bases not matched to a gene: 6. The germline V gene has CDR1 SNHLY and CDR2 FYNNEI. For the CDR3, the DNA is TGTGCCAGCAGTAACGACAGGGGTGGTTCACCCCTCCACTTT. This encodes CASSNDRGGSPLHF.

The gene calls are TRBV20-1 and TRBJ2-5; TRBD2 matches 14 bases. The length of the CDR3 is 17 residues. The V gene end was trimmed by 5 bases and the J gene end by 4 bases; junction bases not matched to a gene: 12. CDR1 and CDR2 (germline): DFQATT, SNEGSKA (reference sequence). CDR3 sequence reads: CSARIPSGLAGGETQYF. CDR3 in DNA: TGCAGTGCTCGGATCCCCTCAGGACTAGCGGGAGGAGAGACCCAGTACTTC.

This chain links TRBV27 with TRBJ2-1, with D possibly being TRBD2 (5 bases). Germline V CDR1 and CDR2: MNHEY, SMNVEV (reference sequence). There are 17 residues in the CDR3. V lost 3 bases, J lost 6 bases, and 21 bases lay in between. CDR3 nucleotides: TGTGCCAGCAGTTTGATCTCAGCGGCTAGCAGAGGCAATGAGCAGTTCTTC. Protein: CASSLISAASRGNEQFF.